Following are 14 T cell receptor beta chains from one sample sequenced in a study of T cell repertoires in cytomegalovirus infection. Via MiXCR, TCRdb re-called the reads, giving one row per CDR3 protein. The sample has approximately 750,000 distinct CDR3 sequences, 35% to 45% seen once. The sample consisted of PBMCs. All receptors come from a human donor in good health (CMV status not recorded). Some clones in this sample may be carry-over from other donors' samples.

The CDR3 is CASLHNRDRTNYGYTF. The CDR3 nucleotides read TGTGCCAGCCTACACAACCGGGACCGTACTAACTATGGCTACACCTTC. The chain links TRBV28 to TRBJ1-2; TRBD1 might be the D (5 bases). The germline V gene encodes CDR1 MDHEN and CDR2 SYDVKM. CDR3 length: 16 amino acids. V was trimmed by 8 bases and J by 0 bases, leaving 19 bases between them.

This clonotype showed up just a few times. The chain links TRBV7-6 to TRBJ1-3, with no clear D. Germline loops: CDR1 SGHVS, CDR2 FNYEAQ. This CDR3 region has 16 residues. The germline V and J ends were trimmed by 3 bases and 0 bases, with 12 bases remaining between them. The CDR3 spells CASSFGSTVSGNTIYF. The CDR3 coding sequence is TGTGCCAGCAGCTTCGGGTCGACCGTCTCTGGAAACACCATATATTTT.

This clonotype came up many times. This sequence joins TRBV7-2 and TRBJ2-7; D is possibly TRBD2 (6 bases). The CDR3 sequence is 16 residues long. V lost 5 bases and J 1 base, leaving 18 bases between the germline ends. Germline V gene sequence: CDR1 SGHTA, CDR2 FQGNSA. In nucleotides, the CDR3 is TGTGCCAGCAGCCCCGGTAGGCGGGATAGGTCCTACGAGCAGTACTTC. It specifies CASSPGRRDRSYEQYF. The full variable domain, with the rest looked up from reference TRBV7-2 and TRBJ2-7, is GAGVSQSPSNKVTEKGKDVELRCDPISGHTALYWYRQSLGQGLEFLIYFQGNSAPDKSGLPSDRFSAERTGGSVSTLTIQRTQQEDSAVYLCASSPGRRDRSYEQYFGPGTRLTVT.

About this clonotype itself: At one of its ends the junction is not consistent with the germline gene, which may arise from a read error. The chain links TRBV2 to TRBJ1-2, with 7 bases that match TRBD1. The CDR3 consists of 12 residues. Germline CDR1 SNHLY, CDR2 FYNNEI. The CDR3 is CATLGTASIQLF. The DNA for the CDR3 is TGTGCCACCCTAGGGACAGCCAGCATACAACTTTTC.

This clonotype was observed at least ten times. V usage is TRBV7-2 and J usage is TRBJ1-6; 7 positions agree with TRBD1. The CDR3 totals 13 residues. V dropped 5 bases and J dropped 14; count of bases not matched to a gene: 9. Per the germline V gene, CDR1 is SGHTA and CDR2 is FQGNSA. This CDR3 is CASSIRQGRSLHF. The CDR3, as DNA: TGTGCCAGCAGCATCCGACAGGGAAGGTCCCTCCACTTT.

The chain uses TRBV12-3 or TRBV12-4 and TRBJ2-5; D might be TRBD1 (5 bases). The V and J ends lost 5 bases and 1 base respectively, with 14 bases between them. The CDR3 length is 15 residues. The CDR3: CASSPETAFQETQYF. For the CDR3, the DNA is TGTGCCAGCAGTCCGGAGACAGCTTTCCAAGAGACCCAGTACTTC.

Many counts were recorded for this clonotype. The CDR3 spells CASSPMGSGRQGEQFF. The DNA for the CDR3 is TGTGCCAGCAGCCCCATGGGTAGCGGGAGGCAGGGAGAGCAGTTCTTC. V gene TRBV28 combines with J gene TRBJ2-1; 10 positions match TRBD2. Germline CDR1 reads MDHEN; CDR2 reads SYDVKM. The V segment lost 6 bases and the J segment 10 bases; nucleotides outside the gene matches: 15. The CDR3 spans 16 residues.

This clonotype showed up many times. V is TRBV28 and J is TRBJ1-4; unclear D gene. Germline lookup yields CDR1 MDHEN and CDR2 SYDVKM. V lost 3 bases to trimming and J lost 3 bases, with 5 bases between them. The CDR3 covers 13 residues. CDR3 in DNA: TGTGCCAGCAGTTTTGCGTCTAATGAAAAACTGTTTTTT. This translates into CASSFASNEKLFF.

This chain uses TRBV11-2 with TRBJ2-5, with 12 positions matching TRBD2. V was clipped by 0 bases and J by 5 bases; unmatched bases: 13. Germline V gene data show CDR1 as SGHAT and CDR2 as FQNNGV. The CDR3 runs to 19 residues. In nucleotides, the CDR3 is TGTGCCAGCAGCTTAGATGGTCGGCTAGCGGGAGGGCCAAGGGAGACCCAGTACTTC. Residues: CASSLDGRLAGGPRETQYF.

The V gene is TRBV20-1, the J gene TRBJ2-3, with unresolved D. Between the trimmed V and J ends, which lost 3 bases and 7 bases, there was a span of 5 bases. The CDR3 contains 10 residues. The V gene's germline CDR1 is DFQATT and CDR2 SNEGSKA (reference sequence). The CDR3 coding sequence is TGCAGTGCTAGCACCTATACGCAGTATTTT. Amino acid sequence: CSASTYTQYF.

This sequence joins TRBV29-1 and TRBJ2-1; 8 bases are shared with TRBD2. The J segment lost 5 bases and the V segment lost 6 bases, leaving 6 bases of the junction unmatched. The CDR3 is made up of 13 amino acids. CDR1 is SQVTM and CDR2 is ANQGSEA in the germline V gene. In DNA form, the CDR3 reads TGCAGCGTCGTTAGCGGGGCCGACAATGAGCAGTTCTTC. Its translation: CSVVSGADNEQFF.

V gene TRBV5-1 combines with J gene TRBJ2-3; unclear D gene. Germline assignment: CDR1 SGHRS and CDR2 YFSETQ. The V end lost 5 bases, the J end lost 9 bases, and 13 bases lay between the germline ends. The CDR3 extends over 12 amino acids. The CDR3 DNA sequence: TGCGCCAGCAGTTTCCGGGCGGAGACGCAGTATTTT. This gives the protein CASSFRAETQYF. The full variable domain, its missing parts supplied by reference TRBV5-1 and TRBJ2-3, is KAGVTQTPRYLIKTRGQQVTLSCSPISGHRSVSWYQQTPGQGLQFLFEYFSETQRNKGNFPGRFSGRQFSNSRSEMNVSTLELGDSALYLCASSFRAETQYFGPGTRLTVL.

V usage is TRBV19 and J usage is TRBJ1-5; weak D call: TRBD1 (6 bases). CDR3 length equals 16 residues. V dropped 6 bases and J dropped 1 base, with 16 bases sitting between them. In germline, CDR1 is LNHDA, CDR2 SQIVND (reference sequence). The DNA for the CDR3 is TGTGCCAGTAGGAACCCCTGGGGGGCAAGCAATCAGCCCCAGCATTTT. Translation gives CASRNPWGASNQPQHF.

In its sample, this clonotype was seen a few times. This may be a read error: a much more frequent sequence differs by one nucleotide. The chain uses TRBV7-2 and TRBJ1-5; D remains ambiguous. CDR3 size: 14 residues. Germline V lookup: CDR1 SGHTA, CDR2 FQGNSA. The CDR3 sequence is CASNLGPPGSPQHF. CDR3 nucleotides: TGTGCCAGCAACTTAGGACCCCCAGGATCGCCCCAGCATTTT.